Below are 23 T cell receptor beta chains sequenced from a single sample in a study of monozygotic twins with inflammatory bowel disease. TCRdb re-analyzed the 5' RACE reads; it lists each CDR3 protein once, without DNA. This sample's table reports over 100,000 distinct CDR3 sequences. Material: blood. All receptors derive from a human donor with ulcerative colitis or Crohn's disease, or a healthy co-twin of an affected twin (not recorded which).

This chain uses TRBV27 with TRBJ1-1; no DNA is available, so the TRBD1 call from TCRdb remains unchecked. The CDR3 sequence is 15 residues long. Germline CDR1 is MNHEY and CDR2 is SMNVEV (reference sequence). The CDR3 here is CASSSRGTVNTEAFF.

V is TRBV5-6 and J is TRBJ2-1; TCRdb picks TRBD2, but there is no DNA to check that call. CDR3 length: 16 amino acids. In germline, CDR1 is SGHDT, CDR2 YYEEEE. CDR3 region: CASSTGLAGVRNEQFF.

The V gene is TRBV7-9, the J gene TRBJ2-1. This CDR3 contains 14 residues. Per the germline V gene, CDR1 is SEHNR and CDR2 is FQNEAQ (reference sequence). CDR3 protein: CASSLGLGYNEQFF.

The rearrangement links TRBV7-2 to TRBJ2-3; TCRdb's assignment of TRBD2 cannot be checked, as there is no DNA. This CDR3 is 14 amino acids long. Germline-derived CDR1 and CDR2 are SGHTA and FQGNSA. The CDR3 protein is CASSLGLAVDTQYF.

This chain joins TRBV14 and TRBJ2-3; there is no DNA to check the TCRdb D call of TRBD1. Germline V gene sequence: CDR1 SGHDN, CDR2 FVKESK. This CDR3 spans 15 amino acids. This CDR3 is CASSQDLARADTQYF.

V gene TRBV9 combines with J gene TRBJ2-7. CDR3 length: 13 residues. The germline V gene encodes CDR1 SGDLS and CDR2 YYNGEE. The CDR3 loop is CASSPRPPYEQYF. Filled out from reference TRBV9 and TRBJ2-7, the complete variable domain reads DSGVTQTPKHLITATGQRVTLRCSPRSGDLSVYWYQQSLDQGLQFLIQYYNGEERAKGNILERFSAQQFPDLHSELNLSSLELGDSALYFCASSPRPPYEQYFGPGTRLTVT.

The chain combines TRBV28 with TRBJ1-1. The germline V gene has CDR1 MDHEN and CDR2 SYDVKM. The CDR3 runs 12 residues. The CDR3 region is CASISTQPEAFF. The variable domain in full, with the rest retrieved from reference TRBV28 and TRBJ1-1, is DVKVTQSSRYLVKRTGEKVFLECVQDMDHENMFWYRQDPGLGLRLIYFSYDVKMKEKGDIPEGYSVSREKKERFSLILESASTNQTSMYLCASISTQPEAFFGQGTRLTVV.

The V call is TRBV4-3, the J call TRBJ2-2. CDR3 length equals 15 residues. CDR1 is LGHNA and CDR2 is YSLEER in the germline V gene. This CDR3 reads CASTPGLTNTGELFF.

The genes are TRBV19 and TRBJ1-5; with no DNA, the TCRdb D assignment of TRBD1 cannot be verified. Looked up from germline, CDR1 is LNHDA and CDR2 is SQIVND (reference sequence). This CDR3 has 15 amino acids. CDR3 region: CASNPTGGRNQPQHF. Based on the CDR3 plus reference TRBV19 and TRBJ1-5, the full variable domain is DGGITQSPKYLFRKEGQNVTLSCEQNLNHDAMYWYRQDPGQGLRLIYYSQIVNDFQKGDIAEGYSVSREKKESFPLTVTSAQKNPTAFYLCASNPTGGRNQPQHFGDGTRLSIL.

V usage is TRBV20-1 and J usage is TRBJ2-4; as DNA is missing, the TRBD2 call by TCRdb cannot be tested. The germline V gene encodes CDR1 DFQATT and CDR2 SNEGSKA (reference sequence). The CDR3 extends over 15 amino acids. CDR3: CSATLAVKAKNIQYF.

The chain carries TRBV20-1 and TRBJ2-5; TCRdb lists TRBD1, though no DNA is available to test this call. This CDR3 spans 14 amino acids. Germline V lookup: CDR1 DFQATT, CDR2 SNEGSKA (reference sequence). CDR3 region: CSARHGGGQETQYF.

This rearrangement joins TRBV5-1 to TRBJ2-3; TCRdb designates TRBD2, a call that cannot be tested without DNA. Germline lookup yields CDR1 SGHRS and CDR2 YFSETQ. The length of the CDR3 is 15 residues. The CDR3 spells CASSLKRESTDTQYF.

The chain links TRBV4-3 to TRBJ2-1; TCRdb names TRBD2, which stays unverified in the absence of DNA. This CDR3 comprises 16 residues. Germline V CDR1 and CDR2: LGHNA, YSLEER. CDR3 residues: CASSQEEFGSANEQFF.

The rearrangement links TRBV27 to TRBJ1-5; with no DNA, the TCRdb D assignment of TRBD1 cannot be verified. The germline CDR1 and CDR2 sequences are MNHEY and SMNVEV (reference sequence). CDR3 length: 14 amino acids. CDR3 region: CASSLHRESEPQHF.

The chain couples TRBV7-3 to TRBJ2-3; TCRdb gives TRBD2 as the D gene, but with no DNA this cannot be confirmed. Germline-derived CDR1 and CDR2 are SGHTA and FQGTGA. This CDR3 has 16 residues. The CDR3 loop is CASSLNPSGSTDTQYF.

The chain has TRBV28 and TRBJ2-5. Germline lookup yields CDR1 MDHEN and CDR2 SYDVKM. CDR3 length: 16 amino acids. CDR3: CASTSYTYKNEETQYF.

The chain is built from TRBV5-4 and TRBJ1-4; checking the TCRdb D call of TRBD1 is not possible without DNA. This CDR3 spans 14 amino acids. Germline lookup yields CDR1 SGHNT and CDR2 YYREEE (reference sequence). CDR3 loop: CASSRQGFSEKLFF.

The chain combines TRBV19 with TRBJ1-4; with no DNA, the TCRdb D assignment of TRBD1 cannot be verified. The CDR3 length is 16 residues. Germline lookup yields CDR1 LNHDA and CDR2 SQIVND (reference sequence). This CDR3 reads CASRSLLQATNEKLFF. Looking up the rest from reference TRBV19 and TRBJ1-4 gives the full variable domain: DGGITQSPKYLFRKEGQNVTLSCEQNLNHDAMYWYRQDPGQGLRLIYYSQIVNDFQKGDIAEGYSVSREKKESFPLTVTSAQKNPTAFYLCASRSLLQATNEKLFFGSGTQLSVL.

The chain couples TRBV10-3 to TRBJ2-7; there is no DNA to check the TCRdb D call of TRBD1. In germline, CDR1 is ENHRY, CDR2 SYGVKD. This CDR3 is built from 14 residues. The CDR3: CAAKGGAANYEQYF.

J is TRBJ2-5 and V is TRBV29-1; TCRdb gives TRBD2 as the D gene, but with no DNA this cannot be confirmed. The V gene's germline CDR1 is SQVTM and CDR2 ANQGSEA. CDR3 length: 17 residues. CDR3 sequence reads: CSVARGTSGRRKETQYF.

V and J are TRBV9 and TRBJ2-3; TCRdb selects TRBD1, and the lack of DNA leaves this call unchecked. The CDR3 is 16 amino acids. Germline V gene sequence: CDR1 SGDLS, CDR2 YYNGEE. CDR3 sequence: CASSAPGQGATDTQYF. Drawing the rest from reference TRBV9 and TRBJ2-3, the complete variable domain is DSGVTQTPKHLITATGQRVTLRCSPRSGDLSVYWYQQSLDQGLQFLIQYYNGEERAKGNILERFSAQQFPDLHSELNLSSLELGDSALYFCASSAPGQGATDTQYFGPGTRLTVL.

The chain recombines TRBV20-1 with TRBJ2-7; the D gene TCRdb calls, TRBD2, cannot be checked with no DNA. From germline, CDR1 is DFQATT and CDR2 SNEGSKA (reference sequence). This CDR3 comprises 14 residues. CDR3 protein: CSAMDRGGSYEQYF.

The chain joins TRBV5-6 to TRBJ2-3. The germline CDR1 and CDR2 sequences are SGHDT and YYEEEE. CDR3 length: 13 residues. The CDR3 here is CASSLVQVDTQYF.